A single T cell receptor (beta chain) is shown here with its context. Antigen: not known. At one of its ends the junction is not consistent with the germline gene, which may arise from a read error. Alongside a J-beta primer mix, a sample-barcoded 5' primer served in a second PCR lasting about 6 to 11 cycles. MiXCR, applied by TCRdb to the 5' RACE reads, yields one record per CDR3 protein. Of hundreds of thousands of distinct CDR3 sequences listed, about 30% are singletons. The source of the sample is a study of blood T cells in healthy people across ages. Study findings and constraints: In long-lived donors, naive CD4+ cell counts and diversity exceeded those of aged donors.

CDR1 and CDR2 (germline): DFQATT, SNEGSKA (reference sequence). The CDR3 runs 13 residues. The sequencing sample was made of blood. V usage is TRBV20-1 and J usage is TRBJ2-7, with 9 bases aligning to TRBD1. This receptor was taken from an elderly woman in good health. In DNA form, the CDR3 reads TGCAGTGCTAGGGGACAGGGTCTCTACGTGCAGTACTTC. Its protein is CSARGQGLYVQYF.